A selection of T cell receptor beta chains follows, all from one sample in a study of cytomegalovirus exposure and HLA in healthy donors. Here immunoSEQ multiplex PCR was the method, and the copy in TCRdb shows in-frame clones only, minus some. The profile shows approximately 110,000 clones, 75% to 80% of them singletons. Sequencing was done on a sample of PBMCs. These receptors came from a man between 40 and 49 years old in good health and CMV-seronegative. The CDR3 runs from the conserved cysteine through the conserved F or W. D genes are given only for firm matches. For some rows the clone size is stated as once, few or many, or as a class when expanded; others skip it.

>TRBV6-6|-|TRBJ2-2|-
TGTGCCAGCGGAGTCGGGGAGCTGTTTTTT
CASGVGELFF
>TRBV19|-|TRBJ1-5|-
TGTGCCAGTAGTATATCAGGGGTTAGCAATCAGCCCCAGCATTTT
CASSISGVSNQPQHF
>TRBV2|-|TRBJ2-3|-
TGTGCCAGCAGTTTGGGCCTTAGCACAGATACGCAGTATTTT
CASSLGLSTDTQYF
>TRBV7-6|-|TRBJ1-5|-
TGTGCCAGCAGCCCTAGCCGGGCAGGGGATTTTTTCAATCAGCCCCAGCATTTT
CASSPSRAGDFFNQPQHF
>TRBV13|-|TRBJ1-2|TRBD1
TGTGCCAGCAGCACGCAAACAGGGGGCGATGGCTACACCTTC
CASSTQTGGDGYTF
>TRBV27|-|TRBJ1-1|TRBD1
TGTGCCAGCAGTCTGGACAGGGTGAACACTGAAGCTTTCTTT
CASSLDRVNTEAFF
>TRBV7-2|-|TRBJ1-3|-
TGTGCCAGCAGCTTAGCGTCGGGGGTTGGAAACACCATATATTTT
CASSLASGVGNTIYF
>TRBV7-8|-|TRBJ1-6|-
TGTGCCAGCAGCCCCCGGACTGAAAGAAATAATTCACCCCTCCACTTT
CASSPRTERNNSPLHF
>TRBV7-3|few|TRBJ2-7|TRBD1
TGTGCCAGCAGCGAGGACAGGGGGATACGATACGAGCAGTACTTC
CASSEDRGIRYEQYF
>TRBV12-5|-|TRBJ2-5|-
TGTGCTAGTGGTCTCGGAGAGACCCAGTACTTC
CASGLGETQYF
>TRBV28|-|TRBJ1-3|-
TGTGCCACCCATCCTGGGGGGGCCTTAACCTCTGGAAACACCATATATTTT
CATHPGGALTSGNTIYF
>TRBV19|-|TRBJ1-1|-
TGTGCCAGTAGTATTGGCGGTATATCGGCTTTCTTT
CASSIGGISAFF
>TRBV15|once|TRBJ2-3|TRBD2
TGTGCCACCAGCAGAGATGGGACTATCAGAGGCACAGATACGCAGTATTTT
CATSRDGTIRGTDTQYF
>TRBV7-6|once|TRBJ2-2|-
TGTGCCAGCAGCTTAGCCACTCAGAGGGAGGTTGCCGGGGAGCTGTTTTTT
CASSLATQREVAGELFF
>TRBV14|few|TRBJ2-5|-
TGTGCCAGCAGCCAAGGTGGAGGGGCTCGGGAGACCCAGTACTTC
CASSQGGGARETQYF
>TRBV6-5|-|TRBJ2-3|-
TGTGCCAGCAGGTTTGTTTTATCGGATACGCAGTATTTT
CASRFVLSDTQYF
>TRBV11-2|-|TRBJ1-2|-
TGTGCCAGCAGCCCTCGGGGGAGGGGCTATGGCTACACCTTC
CASSPRGRGYGYTF
>TRBV7-6|-|TRBJ2-1|TRBD1
TGTGCCAGCAGCCCCCGGGACAGTACCTACAATGAGCAGTTCTTC
CASSPRDSTYNEQFF
>TRBV2|-|TRBJ2-7|-
TGTGCCAGCAGTGGCCGACAGTCCTACGAGCAGTACTTC
CASSGRQSYEQYF
>TRBV6-1|-|TRBJ2-7|TRBD1
TGTGCCAGCAGTGTATCCCTACAGGGGGCGGGTCGCGAGCAGTACTTC
CASSVSLQGAGREQYF
>TRBV30|-|TRBJ1-3|-
TGTGCCTGGACACACGACAGGCACGGAAACACCATATATTTT
CAWTHDRHGNTIYF
>TRBV6-4|-|TRBJ2-1|TRBD2
TGTGCCAGCCCGAGCGGGGGGGAATACAATGAGCAGTTCTTC
CASPSGGEYNEQFF
>TRBV6-6|once|TRBJ2-2|TRBD2
TGTGCCAGCAGTTACTTTCCTAGCGGGGGCACCGGGGAGCTGTTTTTT
CASSYFPSGGTGELFF
>TRBV29-1|-|TRBJ1-5|-
TGCAGCGTTGTGTCGGGGTTCAATCAGCCCCAGCATTTT
CSVVSGFNQPQHF
>TRBV7-2|-|TRBJ2-3|TRBD1
TGTGCCAGCAGCCCAATTCGACAGGGGCGCACAGATACGCAGTATTTT
CASSPIRQGRTDTQYF
>TRBV29-1|-|TRBJ1-6|-
TGCAGCGTTATGGAGACGGATAATTCACCCCTCCACTTT
CSVMETDNSPLHF
>TRBV4-1|-|TRBJ1-2|-
TGCGCCAGCAGCCAAGATCTCGACATTCCGGCGCAGTCTCAAAACTATGGCTACACCTTC
CASSQDLDIPAQSQNYGYTF